This TCR beta chain was retrieved from a study of human T cells and chemical hapten exposure. Study information: 2% DPC applied to a 2 cm by 2 cm arm area sensitized donors.

Time point given: patch test 1, 2 weeks after DPC sensitization. Treatment: therapeutic diphenylcyclopropenone sensitization with weekly scalp DPC. Non-pregnant alopecia patients aged 18 to 70, suitable for DPC therapy. This clonotype was detected a few times. MiXCR, applied by TCRdb to the RACE reads, yields one record per CDR3 protein. Of 180,000 or so distinct CDR3 sequences detected, roughly 15% appear once; the ten largest clones hold 1.7%. This specimen was whole blood, taken in connection with sensitization to the hapten diphenylcyclopropenone (DPC). This sequence originates from a woman aged 25 to 45 with alopecia areata. Some clones in this sample may be carry-over from other donors' samples.

CDR3 protein: CSVRNYNEQFF. CDR3 nucleotides: TGCAGCGTTAGGAACTACAATGAGCAGTTCTTC. V and J are TRBV29-1 and TRBJ2-1; the D is unclear. This CDR3 has 11 amino acids. V was shortened by 5 bases and J by 3 bases, with 5 bases between the two germline ends. Germline CDR1 SQVTM, CDR2 ANQGSEA.